The 18 T cell receptor beta chains given below trace back to one sample, sequenced in a study of T cell responses to AZD1222 COVID-19 vaccine. The table came from immunoSEQ multiplex PCR; TCRdb's copy has only in-frame clones and leaves some out. The sample carries about 110,000 clones, around 90% recorded once. Material: peripheral blood, obtained on day 0 of MenACWY control vaccination. These receptors were collected from an adult in good health.

A few counts support this clone. The V call is TRBV5-4, the J call TRBJ2-5, with 7 nucleotides matching TRBD2. The CDR3 has 17 residues. V dropped 1 base and J dropped 1; count of bases not matched to a gene: 10. Germline V gene data show CDR1 as SGHNT and CDR2 as YYREEE (reference sequence). DNA of the CDR3: TGTGCCAGCAGCTTGAGGATTGGCGGGGGACCCCAAGAGACCCAGTACTTC. Its protein product is CASSLRIGGGPQETQYF.

The chain recombines TRBV2 with TRBJ1-4, with no clear D. V was clipped by 7 bases and J by 1 base, with 10 bases between them. The germline CDR1 and CDR2 sequences are SNHLY and FYNNEI. The CDR3 is 14 residues long. CDR3: CASNFEVTNEKLFF. The CDR3 bases are TGTGCCAGCAATTTCGAAGTAACTAATGAAAAACTGTTTTTT. The full variable domain, in which reference TRBV2 and TRBJ1-4 provide the parts outside the CDR3, is EPEVTQTPSHQVTQMGQEVILRCVPISNHLYFYWYRQILGQKVEFLVSFYNNEISEKSEIFDDQFSVERPDGSNFTLKIRSTKLEDSAMYFCASNFEVTNEKLFFGSGTQLSVL.

The gene calls are TRBV5-1 and TRBJ2-2; TRBD1 matches 8 bases. CDR1 and CDR2 from the germline V gene are SGHRS and YFSETQ. V lost 0 bases to trimming and J lost 5 bases; unmatched junction nucleotides: 9. CDR3 length equals 17 residues. The CDR3 sequence is CASSLGASGGATGELFF. The CDR3 region has the DNA TGCGCCAGCAGCTTGGGGGCTTCAGGGGGCGCGACCGGGGAGCTGTTTTTT.

This clone came up once. The rearrangement uses TRBV12-3 or TRBV12-4 and TRBJ1-2; D is undetermined. CDR3 size: 12 residues. Trimming stripped 6 bases from V and 2 bases from J, with 7 bases between. The CDR3 loop is CASSTLNYGYTF. In DNA form, the CDR3 reads TGTGCCAGCAGCACCCTAAACTATGGCTACACCTTC.

V and J are TRBV7-2 and TRBJ2-7; D is possibly TRBD1 (6 bases). The length of the CDR3 is 12 residues. Germline loops: CDR1 SGHTA, CDR2 FQGNSA. Trimming took off 1 base at V and 6 bases at J, with 7 bases between the two ends. Written as DNA, the CDR3 is TGTGCCAGCAGCTTAGTGACAGGCGAGCAGTACTTC. This gives the protein CASSLVTGEQYF.

This clone has more than one count but fewer than ten. At the DNA level, this CDR3 is encoded by other sequences in the same sample as well. The chain uses TRBV6-1 and TRBJ1-4; possibly TRBD1 for D (6 bases). CDR1 and CDR2 from the germline V gene are MNHNS and SASEGT. V was trimmed by 0 bases and J by 8 bases, leaving 13 bases between them. The CDR3 has 15 amino acids. The CDR3 DNA reads as TGTGCCAGCAGTGAAGCACGTGGGGGCGTGGAAAAACTGTTTTTT. Its protein product is CASSEARGGVEKLFF.

The J gene is TRBJ2-7, the V gene TRBV28; TRBD2 aligns across 11 bases. V shed 7 bases, J shed 2 bases, and the junction held 10 bases outside the gene matches. The CDR3 has 16 residues. Germline V gene sequence: CDR1 MDHEN, CDR2 SYDVKM. The CDR3 spells CASMRVAGGGTYEQYF. The DNA of the CDR3 is TGTGCCAGCATGAGAGTAGCGGGAGGGGGGACCTACGAGCAGTACTTC.

This clone was observed a single time. The chain carries TRBV7-9 and TRBJ2-7; D gene uncertain. Germline lookup yields CDR1 SEHNR and CDR2 FQNEAQ (reference sequence). The CDR3 contains 18 residues. V lost 2 bases, J lost 4 bases, and 24 bases lay in between. The DNA for the CDR3 is TGTGCCAGCAGCTTATATTCGTCGCCCCCAGTCGCTTCTTACGAGCAGTACTTC. Translated: CASSLYSSPPVASYEQYF.

The rearrangement joins TRBV2 to TRBJ1-2; 7 bases agree with TRBD1. CDR1 is SNHLY and CDR2 is FYNNEI in the germline V gene. Trimming at V came to 7 bases and at J to 5 bases, leaving 7 bases not matched to a gene. CDR3 length: 13 amino acids. CDR3 residues: CASTPGGDYGYTF. For the CDR3, the DNA is TGTGCCAGCACCCCAGGGGGGGATTATGGCTACACCTTC.

The rearrangement uses TRBV24-1 and TRBJ2-3; D remains ambiguous. Germline V CDR1 and CDR2: KGHDR, SFDVKD. CDR3 size: 11 residues. Between the trimmed V and J ends, which lost 9 bases and 6 bases, there was a span of 9 bases. DNA for the CDR3: TGTGCCACCGTTTTAGGTGATACGCAGTATTTT. It specifies CATVLGDTQYF.

The V and J genes are TRBV28 and TRBJ1-2; D gene unclear. Trimming shortened V by 3 bases and J by 3 bases, and 8 bases separated the two germline ends. This CDR3 region has 13 residues. Germline V gene sequence: CDR1 MDHEN, CDR2 SYDVKM. The CDR3 here is CASSFSGDYGYTF. As DNA, the CDR3 is TGTGCCAGCAGTTTTAGTGGAGACTATGGCTACACCTTC.

This sequence joins TRBV18 and TRBJ1-2, with D uncertain. Trimming pared 0 bases from V and 3 bases from J, leaving 5 bases between. Germline assignment: CDR1 KGHSH and CDR2 LQKENI. The CDR3 totals 13 residues. As DNA, the CDR3 is TGTGCCAGCTCACCACCAGAAGACTATGGCTACACCTTC. Protein product: CASSPPEDYGYTF.

Only one count was recorded for this clone. CDR3: CASSISQRTVPRGEAFF. The CDR3 coding sequence is TGTGCCAGTAGTATTTCACAAAGGACGGTCCCTCGGGGTGAAGCTTTCTTT. V is TRBV19 and J is TRBJ1-1; D gene uncertain. V was pared by 3 bases and J by 7 bases, with 24 bases between. Germline CDR1 is LNHDA and CDR2 is SQIVND (reference sequence). The CDR3 loop spans 17 amino acids.

This chain connects TRBV7-9 to TRBJ1-3, with D hard to call. Deletions cut 1 base from V and 3 bases from J, with 10 bases between. Germline-derived CDR1 and CDR2 are SEHNR and FQNEAQ (reference sequence). The CDR3 covers 15 residues. The CDR3 nucleotides read TGTGCCAGCAGCTTAGTGGGGATTGGTGGAAACACCATATATTTT. Amino acids: CASSLVGIGGNTIYF.

This rearrangement joins TRBV6-2 or TRBV6-3 to TRBJ2-7, with 8 bases lining up with TRBD1. The J segment lost 5 bases and the V segment lost 5 bases, leaving 11 bases of the junction unmatched. This CDR3 comprises 15 residues. In germline, CDR1 is MNHEY, CDR2 SVGEGT. In nucleotides, the CDR3 is TGTGCCAGCAGTCCCCCCCCGGACAGGGCCAACGAGCAGTACTTC. Its translation: CASSPPPDRANEQYF.

The chain couples TRBV19 to TRBJ2-7; weak D call: TRBD2 (6 bases). CDR1 is LNHDA and CDR2 is SQIVND in the germline V gene (reference sequence). The ends were cut back, 3 bases at V and 7 bases at J, with 16 bases in the middle. This CDR3 is built from 14 residues. The CDR3 coding sequence is TGTGCCAGTAGTATCCGGGACGGGGGAATGGAGCAGTACTTC. The encoded protein is CASSIRDGGMEQYF.

This chain connects TRBV4-1 to TRBJ1-2; D uncertain. V dropped 2 bases and J dropped 7 bases, with 17 bases sitting between them. The CDR3 has 15 amino acids. Germline V lookup: CDR1 MGHRA, CDR2 YSYEKL. The CDR3 DNA reads as TGCGCCAGCAGCCAACCCAGTGATTGGGGTCGTGGCTACACCTTC. Its translation: CASSQPSDWGRGYTF.

V usage is TRBV24-1 and J usage is TRBJ2-5, with 9 bases matching TRBD1. The CDR3 loop spans 16 amino acids. Germline loops: CDR1 KGHDR, CDR2 SFDVKD. The junction had 6 bases not matched to a gene; V was cut back by 0 bases and J by 5 bases. CDR3 protein: CATSDLGQGRLETQYF. The CDR3 region has the DNA TGTGCCACCAGTGATTTGGGACAGGGGAGACTCGAGACCCAGTACTTC.